This TCR beta chain was identified during a study of CD8 T cells in Susac syndrome. RNA was extracted with the RNeasy kit, and a quantity of roughly 0.5 to 1 ug was reverse transcribed using random hexamers. It was immunoSEQ multiplex PCR that amplified TCR beta CDR3 across 54 Vbeta and 13 Jbeta. TCRdb reprocessed the immunoSEQ multiplex PCR reads with MiXCR, giving one entry per CDR3 protein. The table shows roughly 110,000 distinct CDR3 sequences, with 85% to 95% occurring only once. Between the trimmed V and J ends, which lost 6 bases and 6 bases, there was a span of 14 bases. Germline CDR1 reads MNHEY; CDR2 reads SMNVEV (reference sequence). There are 13 residues in the CDR3. Negative magnetic isolation gave CD8+ and CD4+ cells; FACS enriched CD8+ TEMRA.

This receptor was taken from a human donor in good health. The gene calls are TRBV27 and TRBJ1-2; D perhaps matches TRBD1 (6 bases). The sample taken for sequencing was CD4+ T cells from PBMCs. Here the CDR3 reads CASRMGGTHGYTF. CDR3 sequence (DNA): TGTGCCAGCAGAATGGGGGGGACACATGGCTACACCTTC.